This TCR beta chain appears in the sequencing data of a study of control samples from healthy donors and cancer patients. The data were produced by immunoSEQ multiplex PCR, yet TCRdb's version contains in-frame clones alone and is incomplete. The data show 100,000 to 150,000 clones, less than 90% seen once. V lost 4 bases to trimming and J lost 0 bases, with 13 bases between them. This CDR3 is built from 16 residues. The germline V gene has CDR1 LGHDT and CDR2 YNNKEL (reference sequence). The source is a man aged 18 to 29 in good health. This chain uses TRBV3-1 (or the pseudogene TRBV3-2) with TRBJ1-3, with D possibly being TRBD1 (6 bases). Source material: blood. DNA of the CDR3: TGTGCCAGCAGCCGTTTAACAGGGAGCTCTGGAAACACCATATATTTT. Amino acids: CASSRLTGSSGNTIYF.